Sequencing of this TCR beta chain was carried out in a study of beta chain features in type 1 diabetes. This CDR3 spans 14 amino acids. Germline CDR1 SGHRS, CDR2 YFSETQ. Trimming shortened V by 0 bases and J by 1 base, and 7 bases separated the two germline ends. Comment on this clone: Its antigen remains unidentified.

Study results and caveats: Comparison showed that naive, central memory and Treg TCRB repertoires appeared more similar among patients than among healthy donors. Type 1 diabetes patients showed a moderate but significant shortening of TCRB CDR3s in all four CD4+ subsets.

The whole isolated RNA underwent reverse transcription, so sequencing captured expressed TCRB transcripts. TCRdb keeps only in-frame clones here, not all; method: immunoSEQ multiplex PCR. In the table there are about 340,000 clones, roughly 9% of which are singletons. The V gene is TRBV5-1, the J gene TRBJ2-5; TRBD1 might be the D (6 bases). The clonotype was recovered from a young man with type 1 diabetes. The sequenced material came from central memory CD4+ T cells from blood. The CDR3 spells CASSLVDSQETQYF. The CDR3 DNA is TGCGCCAGCAGCTTGGTGGACAGCCAAGAGACCCAGTACTTC.